These 18 T cell receptor beta chains were all obtained from the same sample, sequenced in a study of early T cells in non-severe SARS-CoV-2 infection (TCRdb year 2021). The library was built by means of 5' RACE. The sequencing machine was a NextSeq 500. The public reads were run again by TCRdb, first through fastp at Q25 and then through MiXCR, and only productive beta chains were kept. One record per CDR3 amino acid sequence lists the most common genes and DNA. This sample comprises approximately 56,000 distinct CDR3 sequences, 8% to 11% of them detected only once. The ten most abundant clones make up 6.5% of the sample. The sequenced material came from whole blood. Every receptor here comes from an adult who was a healthcare worker with PCR-confirmed SARS-CoV-2 infection or an uninfected control (not recorded which).

There are many counts of this clonotype. The J gene is TRBJ2-5, the V gene TRBV7-2, with TRBD2 matching over 7 bases. V was pared by 5 bases and J by 1 base, with 4 bases of the junction left unmatched. Germline lookup yields CDR1 SGHTA and CDR2 FQGNSA. This CDR3 spans 14 amino acids. This CDR3 is CASSLLAVQETQYF. CDR3 in DNA: TGTGCCAGCAGCCTGCTAGCGGTCCAAGAGACCCAGTACTTC.

This clonotype has a count of ten or more. This chain uses TRBV20-1 with TRBJ1-1; 9 bases map to TRBD1. Unmatched junction bases numbered 6, after V lost 5 bases and J lost 5 bases. This CDR3 comprises 13 residues. Germline CDR1 reads DFQATT; CDR2 reads SNEGSKA (reference sequence). CDR3 in DNA: TGCAGTGCTCCGTCGACAGGGGGTACTGAAGCTTTCTTT. Amino acids: CSAPSTGGTEAFF.

The V and J genes are TRBV19 and TRBJ2-5; D remains unclear. The V and J ends lost 1 base and 4 bases respectively, with 7 bases between them. The germline CDR1 and CDR2 sequences are LNHDA and SQIVND (reference sequence). The CDR3 sequence is 13 residues long. Written as DNA, the CDR3 is TGTGCCAGTAGTATAGTCTTTGGAGAGACCCAGTACTTC. Its translation: CASSIVFGETQYF.

The V and J genes are TRBV2 and TRBJ2-4; no definite D call. The CDR3 has 14 residues. V gave up 5 bases and J gave up 1 base, with 9 bases separating them. Germline CDR1 SNHLY, CDR2 FYNNEI. CDR3 loop: CASSSELAKNIQYF. Written as DNA, the CDR3 is TGTGCCAGCAGTTCCGAGTTGGCCAAAAACATTCAGTACTTC.

This clonotype appeared many times. The chain combines TRBV10-3 with TRBJ2-1; the match to TRBD2 covers 14 bases. Losses at the gene ends were 3 bases for V and 3 bases for J; bases not matched to a gene: 13. Per the germline V gene, CDR1 is ENHRY and CDR2 is SYGVKD. There are 20 residues in the CDR3. DNA for the CDR3: TGTGCCATCAGTGAACCGCTGGGACTAGCGGGAGAGGGGGGCTACAATGAGCAGTTCTTC. Its protein product is CAISEPLGLAGEGGYNEQFF.

At least ten counts were recorded for this clonotype. The DNA for the CDR3 is TGTGCCAGTAGTATAGATCTCCCCTACGATGGGTGGAATACGCAGTATTTT. Translating gives CASSIDLPYDGWNTQYF. This chain connects TRBV19 to TRBJ2-3; D not certain. Germline V gene sequence: CDR1 LNHDA, CDR2 SQIVND (reference sequence). The CDR3 is made up of 17 amino acids. Between the trimmed V and J ends, which lost 0 bases and 7 bases, there was a span of 20 bases.

This clonotype was picked up a small number of times. The chain joins TRBV4-1 to TRBJ1-2, with D possibly matching TRBD1 (6 bases). With 4 bases removed from V and 0 bases from J, the gap between germline ends came to 15 bases. The germline V gene has CDR1 MGHRA and CDR2 YSYEKL. CDR3 length: 16 amino acids. The CDR3 loop is CASSLVQGISNYGYTF. The CDR3 coding sequence is TGCGCCAGCAGCCTCGTTCAGGGGATTTCTAACTATGGCTACACCTTC.

This clonotype was seen many times. The V and J genes are TRBV15 and TRBJ1-1, with 9 positions matching TRBD1. Germline CDR1 LNHNV, CDR2 YYDKDF (reference sequence). The length of the CDR3 is 13 residues. The trim removed 3 bases at V and 8 bases at J, leaving 4 bases unmatched. CDR3 DNA sequence: TGTGCCACCAGCAGGAGGACAGGGGAGGAAGCTTTCTTT. It yields the protein CATSRRTGEEAFF.

At least ten counts were recorded for this clonotype. This rearrangement joins TRBV3-1 to TRBJ2-2, with no clear D. V lost 0 bases and J lost 4, with 21 bases in between. The CDR3 sequence is 19 residues long. Germline lookup yields CDR1 LGHDT and CDR2 YNNKEL (reference sequence). The DNA of the CDR3 is TGTGCCAGCAGCCAAGAATCGGCATCCGGCGCCTTGGGCACCGGGGAGCTGTTTTTT. The encoded protein is CASSQESASGALGTGELFF.

The table lists this clonotype with many counts. The CDR3 reads CASSPNRGGTEAFF. As DNA, the CDR3 is TGTGCCAGCAGCCCGAACAGGGGCGGCACTGAAGCTTTCTTT. The chain couples TRBV7-9 to TRBJ1-1; the match to TRBD1 covers 7 bases. In germline, CDR1 is SEHNR, CDR2 FQNEAQ (reference sequence). The CDR3 has 14 amino acids. The J segment lost 4 bases and the V segment lost 5 bases, leaving 7 bases of the junction unmatched. The full variable domain, completed using reference TRBV7-9 and TRBJ1-1, is DTGVSQNPRHKITKRGQNVTFRCDPISEHNRLYWYRQTLGQGPEFLTYFQNEAQLEKSRLLSDRFSAERPKGSFSTLEIQRTEQGDSAMYLCASSPNRGGTEAFFGQGTRLTVV.

This clonotype was found once. It may be a read error: a sequence one base away is much more abundant. V gene TRBV7-2 combines with J gene TRBJ2-2; 8 bases align to TRBD1. This CDR3 region has 15 residues. Germline V gives CDR1 SGHTA, CDR2 FQGNSA. The CDR3, as DNA: TGTGCCAGCAGCTCGGGACAGGAGAACATCGGGGAGCTGTTTTTT. It codes for CASSSGQENIGELFF.

This clonotype was seen a handful of times. The chain joins TRBV20-1 to TRBJ2-1; D is possibly TRBD2 (5 bases). CDR3 length: 15 residues. From germline, CDR1 is DFQATT and CDR2 SNEGSKA (reference sequence). Trimming took 0 bases from V and 5 from J, leaving 14 bases between them. The CDR3 region has the DNA TGCAGTGCTAGAGATCCCCTAGCATGGAACAATGAGCAGTTCTTC. It encodes CSARDPLAWNNEQFF.

This clonotype turned up a few times. This rearrangement joins TRBV18 to TRBJ2-4; TRBD1 matches at 9 bases. The V segment lost 2 bases and the J segment 2 bases; nucleotides outside the gene matches: 4. Germline CDR1 reads KGHSH; CDR2 reads LQKENI. The CDR3 is 16 residues long. In nucleotides, the CDR3 is TGTGCCAGCTCACCAACAGGGGGCTGGACCAAAAACATTCAGTACTTC. It encodes CASSPTGGWTKNIQYF.

This clonotype appeared a single time. This sequence may be a read error, since a much larger clone differs from it by one base. This sequence joins TRBV2 and TRBJ1-1; D gene uncertain. The CDR3 is made up of 12 amino acids. V was shortened by 4 bases and J by 7 bases, with 10 bases between the two germline ends. Per the germline V gene, CDR1 is SNHLY and CDR2 is FYNNEI. DNA for the CDR3: TGTGCCAGCAGTGGGTCAGAAGTTGAAGCTTTCTTT. Protein sequence: CASSGSEVEAFF.

About this clonotype itself: This may arise from a read error, as a much more abundant clone is one base away. The chain links TRBV20-1 to TRBJ2-1; D call uncertain. CDR1 and CDR2 (germline): DFQATT, SNEGSKA (reference sequence). The length of the CDR3 is 11 residues. The CDR3 nucleotides read TGCAATGCCTACTGGAATAGGGAGCAGTTCTTC. Translated, it gives CNAYWNREQFF.

This clonotype has a count of ten or more. V is TRBV10-1 and J is TRBJ2-1; 8 nucleotides line up with TRBD1. With V trimmed by 6 bases and J by 6 bases, 7 bases remained unmatched. Looked up from germline, CDR1 is WNHNN and CDR2 is SYGVQD (reference sequence). The CDR3 loop spans 14 amino acids. CDR3 loop: CASRPGGEGNEQFF. In DNA form, the CDR3 reads TGCGCCAGCAGGCCAGGGGGCGAGGGCAATGAGCAGTTCTTC.

This clonotype was recorded many times. The V gene is TRBV5-1, the J gene TRBJ2-7, with D unresolved. The V gene lost 4 bases and the J gene lost 0 bases, with 2 bases spanning the gap. Germline V gene sequence: CDR1 SGHRS, CDR2 YFSETQ. CDR3 length: 11 residues. The CDR3 loop is CASSGSYEQYF. The CDR3 bases are TGCGCCAGCAGCGGCTCCTACGAGCAGTACTTC. Combining the CDR3 with reference TRBV5-1 and TRBJ2-7 gives the whole variable domain KAGVTQTPRYLIKTRGQQVTLSCSPISGHRSVSWYQQTPGQGLQFLFEYFSETQRNKGNFPGRFSGRQFSNSRSEMNVSTLELGDSALYLCASSGSYEQYFGPGTRLTVT.

V gene TRBV5-1 combines with J gene TRBJ2-1; 14 bases fit TRBD2. V lost 4 bases, J lost 10 bases, and 7 bases stayed unmatched. The length of the CDR3 is 15 residues. CDR1 is SGHRS and CDR2 is YFSETQ in the germline V gene. CDR3 sequence: CASSPGTSGSREQFF. CDR3 DNA: TGCGCCAGCAGCCCCGGGACTAGCGGGAGTAGGGAGCAGTTCTTC.